Presented here are 15 T cell receptor beta chains from one specimen sequenced in a study of T cells after yellow fever vaccination. MiXCR, applied by TCRdb to the 5' RACE reads, yields one record per CDR3 protein. Among about 300,000 distinct CDR3 sequences listed, around 10% were seen once. Sequenced material: CD4+ T cells sorted from PBMCs, taken 5 days after the yellow fever booster vaccination. These TCRs come from a man younger than 35 who received the YFV17D yellow fever vaccine.

This clonotype was counted only a few times. The chain has TRBV6-4 and TRBJ2-2, with D possibly being TRBD2 (5 bases). The CDR3 loop spans 14 amino acids. Trimming removed 3 bases from V and 1 base from J, with 6 bases in between. CDR1 MRHNA and CDR2 SNTAGT come from the germline V gene. The DNA of the CDR3 is TGTGCCAGCAGTGAGGCGGGGAACACCGGGGAGCTGTTTTTT. It specifies CASSEAGNTGELFF.

This clonotype came up many times. The rearrangement links TRBV5-1 to TRBJ2-3; the D is unclear. Germline lookup yields CDR1 SGHRS and CDR2 YFSETQ. V lost 0 bases and J 0 bases, leaving 11 bases between the germline ends. This CDR3 is built from 16 residues. The CDR3 sequence is CASSLGISRSTDTQYF. The CDR3, as DNA: TGCGCCAGCAGCTTGGGGATCAGCCGAAGCACAGATACGCAGTATTTT.

J is TRBJ1-1 and V is TRBV10-3; 9 nucleotides agree with TRBD1. The CDR3 contains 17 residues. The J segment lost 4 bases and the V segment lost 4 bases, leaving 13 bases of the junction unmatched. The V gene's germline CDR1 is ENHRY and CDR2 SYGVKD. The CDR3 loop reads CAISVKTGGSSVTEAFF. CDR3 nucleotides: TGTGCCATCAGTGTAAAGACAGGGGGGAGCAGCGTCACTGAAGCTTTCTTT.

This clonotype was counted between two and nine times. The CDR3 region is CASRGLAGANIYNEQFF. The CDR3 DNA reads TGCGCCAGCAGGGGACTAGCGGGGGCCAACATTTACAATGAGCAGTTCTTC. V gene TRBV5-1 combines with J gene TRBJ2-1; 14 bases agree with TRBD2. Germline V gene sequence: CDR1 SGHRS, CDR2 YFSETQ. CDR3 length: 17 residues. Losses at the gene ends were 5 bases for V and 4 bases for J; bases not matched to a gene: 8.

This clonotype was counted a few times. This chain connects TRBV18 to TRBJ2-6, with D perhaps given as TRBD1 or TRBD2 (5 bases each). V was cut by 8 bases and J by 0 bases, with 8 bases left in between. Germline V lookup: CDR1 KGHSH, CDR2 LQKENI. The CDR3 is 14 amino acids. As DNA, the CDR3 is TGTGCCAGCCGGGGCACCTCTGGGGCCAACGTCCTGACTTTC. Translation: CASRGTSGANVLTF.

V and J are TRBV10-3 and TRBJ1-5; no definite D call. CDR3 size: 12 residues. Trimming pared 0 bases from V and 6 bases from J, leaving 3 bases between. Germline CDR1 and CDR2: ENHRY and SYGVKD. Here the CDR3 reads CAISESGQPQHF. DNA of the CDR3: TGTGCCATCAGTGAGTCAGGTCAGCCCCAGCATTTT.

A few counts support this clonotype. The genes are TRBV2 and TRBJ2-7; D unresolved. CDR1 and CDR2 (germline): SNHLY, FYNNEI. The CDR3 sequence is 11 residues long. Trimming removed 2 bases from V and 7 bases from J, with 6 bases in between. DNA for the CDR3: TGTGCCAGCAGTGAAACCGTTGAGCAGTACTTC. This encodes CASSETVEQYF. The variable domain in full, with the rest retrieved from reference TRBV2 and TRBJ2-7, is EPEVTQTPSHQVTQMGQEVILRCVPISNHLYFYWYRQILGQKVEFLVSFYNNEISEKSEIFDDQFSVERPDGSNFTLKIRSTKLEDSAMYFCASSETVEQYFGPGTRLTVT.

This clonotype was recorded at least ten times. V gene TRBV7-3 combines with J gene TRBJ2-3, with unresolved D. This CDR3 has 15 amino acids. Germline CDR1 is SGHTA and CDR2 is FQGTGA. Deletions cut 3 bases from V and 0 bases from J, with 10 bases between. CDR3 DNA: TGTGCCAGCAGCTTGGGCCCTACGAGCACAGATACGCAGTATTTT. The encoded protein is CASSLGPTSTDTQYF. Based on the CDR3 plus reference TRBV7-3 and TRBJ2-3, the full variable domain is GAGVSQTPSNKVTEKGKYVELRCDPISGHTALYWYRQSLGQGPEFLIYFQGTGAADDSGLPNDRFFAVRPEGSVSTLKIQRTERGDSAVYLCASSLGPTSTDTQYFGPGTRLTVL.

This clonotype came up many times. The chain links TRBV5-1 to TRBJ1-2; perhaps TRBD1 as D (6 bases). There are 13 residues in the CDR3. Germline V gene data show CDR1 as SGHRS and CDR2 as YFSETQ. Trimming took 0 bases from V and 5 from J, leaving 8 bases between them. This CDR3 is CASSLETGYGYTF. In nucleotides, the CDR3 is TGCGCCAGCAGCTTGGAGACAGGTTATGGCTACACCTTC.

This clonotype was picked up many times. One junction end disagrees with the germline gene, perhaps due to a read error. V usage is TRBV29-1 and J usage is TRBJ2-4, with 8 bases fitting TRBD1. CDR3 length equals 13 residues. CDR1 is SQVTM and CDR2 is ANQGSEA in the germline V gene. Here the CDR3 DNA reads TGCAGCGTTACTACTCGACAACTTACAGGGGGGAACTTC. Amino acid sequence: CSVTTRQLTGGNF.

This clonotype occurred many times. The chain links TRBV12-3 or TRBV12-4 to TRBJ1-5; D call uncertain. There are 14 residues in the CDR3. V shed 5 bases and J shed 4 bases, with 12 bases lying between them. CDR3 loop: CASSPGRANQPQHF. The CDR3 nucleotides are TGTGCCAGCAGTCCGGGTAGAGCGAATCAGCCCCAGCATTTT.

About this clonotype itself: A read error may explain this, as a much larger clone is one base away. The V call is TRBV20-1, the J call TRBJ2-1; a weak D match, TRBD2 (5 bases). Germline CDR1 DFQATT, CDR2 SNEGSKA (reference sequence). This CDR3 has 17 amino acids. The CDR3 protein is CRARDAGGQASYNEQFF. The CDR3, as DNA: TGCAGGGCTAGAGATGCGGGCGGGCAGGCCTCCTACAATGAGCAGTTCTTC.

This clonotype was seen only a few times. V usage is TRBV6-1 and J usage is TRBJ1-6, with 11 bases identical to TRBD1. The CDR3 runs 16 residues. The V and J ends lost 7 bases and 6 bases, in that order; junction bases with no gene match: 8. Germline V CDR1 and CDR2: MNHNS, SASEGT. The CDR3, as DNA: TGTGCCAGCATCTCGGGACAGGGGGTCGGTAATTCACCCCTCCACTTT. Amino acids: CASISGQGVGNSPLHF.

This clonotype was seen repeatedly, ten times or more. The chain uses TRBV4-2 and TRBJ1-5; D remains ambiguous. This CDR3 is built from 13 residues. Per germline, CDR1 LGHNA and CDR2 YNFKEQ. V shed 0 bases and J shed 5 bases, with 5 bases lying between them. The CDR3 loop reads CASSQDLHQPQHF. DNA for the CDR3: TGTGCCAGCAGCCAAGACTTACATCAGCCCCAGCATTTT.

This clonotype was picked up a small number of times. One end of the junction varies from germline; a read error may be responsible. V gene TRBV6-5 combines with J gene TRBJ2-5; tentatively, D is TRBD2 (6 bases). The germline CDR1 and CDR2 sequences are MNHEY and SVGAGI. CDR3 length equals 12 residues. CDR3 in DNA: TGTGCCAGCAGTGGCCATTTAAGGGACTTACACTTC. Amino acid sequence: CASSGHLRDLHF.